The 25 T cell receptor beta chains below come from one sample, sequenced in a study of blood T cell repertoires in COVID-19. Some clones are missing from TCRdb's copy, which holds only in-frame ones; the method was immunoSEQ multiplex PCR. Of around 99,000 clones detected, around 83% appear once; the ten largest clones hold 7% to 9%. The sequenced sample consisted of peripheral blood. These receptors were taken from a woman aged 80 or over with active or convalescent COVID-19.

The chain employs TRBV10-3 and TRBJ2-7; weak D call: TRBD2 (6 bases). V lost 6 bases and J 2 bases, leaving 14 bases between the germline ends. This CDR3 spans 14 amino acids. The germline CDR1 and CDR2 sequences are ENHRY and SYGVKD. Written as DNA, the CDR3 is TGTGCCATCAGCCTGCGGGGTCTGACCTACGAGCAGTACTTC. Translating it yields CAISLRGLTYEQYF.

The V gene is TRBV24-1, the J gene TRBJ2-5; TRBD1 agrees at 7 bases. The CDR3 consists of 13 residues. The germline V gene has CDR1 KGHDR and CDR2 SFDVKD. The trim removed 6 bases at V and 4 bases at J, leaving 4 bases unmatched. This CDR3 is CATSRQGRETQYF. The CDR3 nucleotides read TGTGCCACCAGTCGACAGGGAAGAGAGACCCAGTACTTC.

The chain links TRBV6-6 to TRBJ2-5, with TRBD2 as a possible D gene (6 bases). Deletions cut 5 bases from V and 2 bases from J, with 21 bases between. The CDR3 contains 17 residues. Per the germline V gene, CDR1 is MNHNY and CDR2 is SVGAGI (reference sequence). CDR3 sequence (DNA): TGTGCCAGCAGTCCTTTAGGAGGGACCCCCGTTCAAGAGACCCAGTACTTC. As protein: CASSPLGGTPVQETQYF.

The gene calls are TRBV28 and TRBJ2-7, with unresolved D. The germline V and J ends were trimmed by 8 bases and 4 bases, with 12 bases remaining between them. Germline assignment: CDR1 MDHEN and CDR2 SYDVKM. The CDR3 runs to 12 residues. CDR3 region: CASGPTIYEQYF. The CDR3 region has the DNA TGTGCCAGCGGGCCAACCATTTACGAGCAGTACTTC.

CDR3 in DNA: TGTGCCAGCAGTCGTTTCGAGGGTAGCTCCTACAATGAGCAGTTCTTC. Translating gives CASSRFEGSSYNEQFF. The J gene is TRBJ2-1, the V gene TRBV6-4; D possibly corresponds to TRBD2 (5 bases). Looked up from germline, CDR1 is MRHNA and CDR2 is SNTAGT. V dropped 5 bases and J dropped 0 bases, with 14 bases sitting between them. The CDR3 has 16 residues.

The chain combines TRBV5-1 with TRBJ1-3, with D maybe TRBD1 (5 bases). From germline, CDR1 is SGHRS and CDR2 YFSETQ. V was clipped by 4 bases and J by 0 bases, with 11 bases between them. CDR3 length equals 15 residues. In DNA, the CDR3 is TGCGCCAGCAGCCCGGGACTGATCTCTGGAAACACCATATATTTT. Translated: CASSPGLISGNTIYF. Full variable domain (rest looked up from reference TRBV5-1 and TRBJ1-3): KAGVTQTPRYLIKTRGQQVTLSCSPISGHRSVSWYQQTPGQGLQFLFEYFSETQRNKGNFPGRFSGRQFSNSRSEMNVSTLELGDSALYLCASSPGLISGNTIYFGEGSWLTVV.

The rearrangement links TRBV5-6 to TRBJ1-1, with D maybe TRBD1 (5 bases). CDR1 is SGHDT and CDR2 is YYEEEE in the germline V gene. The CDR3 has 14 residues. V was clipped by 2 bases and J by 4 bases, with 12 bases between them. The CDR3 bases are TGTGCCAGCAGCTTCGGACATCTGCTCACTGAAGCTTTCTTT. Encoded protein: CASSFGHLLTEAFF. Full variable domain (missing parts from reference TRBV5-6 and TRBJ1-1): DAGVTQSPTHLIKTRGQQVTLRCSPKSGHDTVSWYQQALGQGPQFIFQYYEEEERQRGNFPDRFSGHQFPNYSSELNVNALLLGDSALYLCASSFGHLLTEAFFGQGTRLTVV.

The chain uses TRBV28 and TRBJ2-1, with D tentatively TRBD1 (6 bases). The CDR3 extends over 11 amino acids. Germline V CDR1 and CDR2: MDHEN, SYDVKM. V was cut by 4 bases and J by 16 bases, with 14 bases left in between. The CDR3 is CASSSGQTLFF. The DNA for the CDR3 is TGTGCCAGCAGTTCAGGACAGACGCTATTCTTC.

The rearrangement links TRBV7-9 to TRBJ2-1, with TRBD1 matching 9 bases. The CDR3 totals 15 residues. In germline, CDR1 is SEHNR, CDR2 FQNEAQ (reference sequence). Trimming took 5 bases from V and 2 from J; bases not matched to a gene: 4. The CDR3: CASSRQGGPYNEQFF. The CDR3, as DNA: TGTGCCAGCAGCCGACAGGGGGGCCCCTACAATGAGCAGTTCTTC.

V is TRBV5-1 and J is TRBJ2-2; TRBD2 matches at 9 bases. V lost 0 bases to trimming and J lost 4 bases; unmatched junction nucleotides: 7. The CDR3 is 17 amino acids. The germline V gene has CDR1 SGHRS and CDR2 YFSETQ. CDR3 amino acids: CASSLGGGRAVTGELFF. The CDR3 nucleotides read TGCGCCAGCAGCTTGGGTGGCGGGAGGGCCGTCACCGGGGAGCTGTTTTTT.

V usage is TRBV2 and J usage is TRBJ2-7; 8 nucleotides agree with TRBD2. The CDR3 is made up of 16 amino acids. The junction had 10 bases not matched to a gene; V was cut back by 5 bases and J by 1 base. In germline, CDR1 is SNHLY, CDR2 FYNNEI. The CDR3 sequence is CASSKSLLAGSYEQYF. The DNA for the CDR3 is TGTGCCAGCAGTAAGTCCCTTCTAGCGGGTTCCTACGAGCAGTACTTC.

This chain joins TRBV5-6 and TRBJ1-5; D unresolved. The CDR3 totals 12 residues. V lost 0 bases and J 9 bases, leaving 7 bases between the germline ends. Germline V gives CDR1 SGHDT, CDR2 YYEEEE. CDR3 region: CASSLGPGPQHF. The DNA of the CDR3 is TGTGCCAGCAGCTTGGGTCCGGGGCCCCAGCATTTT.

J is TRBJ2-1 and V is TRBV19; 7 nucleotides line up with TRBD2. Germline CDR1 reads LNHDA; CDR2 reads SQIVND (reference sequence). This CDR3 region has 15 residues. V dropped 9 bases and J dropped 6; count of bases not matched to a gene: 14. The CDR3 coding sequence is TGTGCCAGCTCGGGGGGAGCAGGGATAAGCAATGAGCAGTTCTTC. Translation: CASSGGAGISNEQFF.

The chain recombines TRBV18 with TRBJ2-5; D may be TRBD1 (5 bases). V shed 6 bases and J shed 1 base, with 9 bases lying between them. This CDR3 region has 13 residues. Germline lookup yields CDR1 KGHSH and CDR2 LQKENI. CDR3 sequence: CASSTGAQETQYF. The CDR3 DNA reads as TGTGCCAGCTCCACAGGCGCCCAAGAGACCCAGTACTTC.

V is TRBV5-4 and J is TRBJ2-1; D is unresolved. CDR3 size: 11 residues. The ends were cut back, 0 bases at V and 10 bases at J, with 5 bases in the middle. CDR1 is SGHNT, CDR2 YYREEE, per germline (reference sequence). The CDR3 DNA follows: TGTGCCAGCAGCTTGGGCCTAGAGCAGTTCTTC. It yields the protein CASSLGLEQFF.

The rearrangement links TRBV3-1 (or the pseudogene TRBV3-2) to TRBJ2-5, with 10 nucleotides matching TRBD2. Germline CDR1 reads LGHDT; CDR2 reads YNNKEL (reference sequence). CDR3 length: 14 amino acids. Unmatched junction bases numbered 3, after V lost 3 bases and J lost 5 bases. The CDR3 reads CASSQAGLAETQYF. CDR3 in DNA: TGTGCCAGCAGCCAGGCGGGACTAGCGGAGACCCAGTACTTC.

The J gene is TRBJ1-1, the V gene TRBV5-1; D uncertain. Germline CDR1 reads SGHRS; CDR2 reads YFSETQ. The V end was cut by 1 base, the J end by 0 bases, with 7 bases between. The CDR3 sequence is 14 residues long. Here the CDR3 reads CASSLIGMNTEAFF. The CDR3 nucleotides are TGCGCCAGCAGCTTGATCGGGATGAACACTGAAGCTTTCTTT.

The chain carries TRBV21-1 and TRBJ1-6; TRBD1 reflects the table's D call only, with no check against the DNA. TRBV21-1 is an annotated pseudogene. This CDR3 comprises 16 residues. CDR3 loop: CAGRAGNPMQNSPLHF. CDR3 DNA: TGTGCCGGACGTGCAGGGAATCCCATGCAGAATTCACCCCTCCACTTT.

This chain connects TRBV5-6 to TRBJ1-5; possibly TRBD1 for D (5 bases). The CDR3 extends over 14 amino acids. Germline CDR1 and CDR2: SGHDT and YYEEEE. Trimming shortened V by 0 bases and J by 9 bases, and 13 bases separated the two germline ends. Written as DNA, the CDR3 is TGTGCCAGCAGCTTGGGCGGGACTGAGATGCCCCAGCATTTT. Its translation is CASSLGGTEMPQHF.

The chain's CDR3 is CASTQGGLANTGELFF. CDR3 coding DNA: TGTGCCAGTACCCAAGGCGGGTTAGCGAACACCGGGGAGCTGTTTTTT. The rearrangement links TRBV19 to TRBJ2-2, with D tentatively TRBD2 (5 bases). CDR1 LNHDA and CDR2 SQIVND come from the germline V gene (reference sequence). CDR3 size: 16 residues. Trimming removed 7 bases from V and 0 bases from J, with 15 bases in between.

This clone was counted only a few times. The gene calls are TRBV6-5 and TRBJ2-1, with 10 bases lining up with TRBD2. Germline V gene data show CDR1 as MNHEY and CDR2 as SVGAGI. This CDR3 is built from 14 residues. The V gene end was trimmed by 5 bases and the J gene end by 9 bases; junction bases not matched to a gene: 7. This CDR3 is CASSKASGRPEQFF. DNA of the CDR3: TGTGCCAGCAGTAAGGCTAGCGGGAGACCTGAGCAGTTCTTC.

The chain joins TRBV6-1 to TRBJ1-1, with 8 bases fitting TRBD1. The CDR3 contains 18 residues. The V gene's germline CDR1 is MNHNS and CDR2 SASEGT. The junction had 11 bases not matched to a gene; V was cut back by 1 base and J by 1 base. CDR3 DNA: TGTGCCAGCAGTGAAGAGGTCGGAGTAACAGGGGGGAACACTGAAGCTTTCTTT. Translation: CASSEEVGVTGGNTEAFF.

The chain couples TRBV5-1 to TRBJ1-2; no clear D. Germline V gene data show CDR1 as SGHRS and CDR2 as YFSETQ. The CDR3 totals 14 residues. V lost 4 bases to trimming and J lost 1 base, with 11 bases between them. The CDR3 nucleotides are TGCGCCAGCAGCCTGGCACTTAATAACTATGGCTACACCTTC. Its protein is CASSLALNNYGYTF.

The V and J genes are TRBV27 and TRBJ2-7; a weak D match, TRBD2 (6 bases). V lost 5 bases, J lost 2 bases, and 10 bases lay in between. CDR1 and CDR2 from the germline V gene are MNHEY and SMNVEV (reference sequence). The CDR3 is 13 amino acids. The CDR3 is CASSRDFTYEQYF. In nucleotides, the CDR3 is TGTGCCAGCAGTAGGGACTTTACCTACGAGCAGTACTTC.

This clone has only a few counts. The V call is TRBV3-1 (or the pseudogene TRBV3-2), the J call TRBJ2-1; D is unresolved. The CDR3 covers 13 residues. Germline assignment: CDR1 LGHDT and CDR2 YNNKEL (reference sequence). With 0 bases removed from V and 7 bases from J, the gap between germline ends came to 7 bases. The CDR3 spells CASSQDGKNEQFF. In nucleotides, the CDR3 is TGTGCCAGCAGCCAAGATGGCAAAAATGAGCAGTTCTTC.